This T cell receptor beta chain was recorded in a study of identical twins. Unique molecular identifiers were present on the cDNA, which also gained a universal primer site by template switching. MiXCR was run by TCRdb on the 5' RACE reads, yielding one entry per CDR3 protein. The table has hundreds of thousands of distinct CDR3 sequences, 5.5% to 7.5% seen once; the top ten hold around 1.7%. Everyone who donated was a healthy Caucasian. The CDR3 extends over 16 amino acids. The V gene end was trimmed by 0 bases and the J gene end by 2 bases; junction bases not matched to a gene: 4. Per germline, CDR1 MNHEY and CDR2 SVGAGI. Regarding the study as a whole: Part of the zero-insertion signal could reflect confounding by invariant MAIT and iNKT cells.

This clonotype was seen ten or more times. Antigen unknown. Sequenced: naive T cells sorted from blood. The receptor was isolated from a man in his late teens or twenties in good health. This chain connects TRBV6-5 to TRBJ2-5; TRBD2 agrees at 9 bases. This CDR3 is CASSYSGLAPQETQYF. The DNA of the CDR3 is TGTGCCAGCAGTTACTCAGGACTAGCGCCGCAAGAGACCCAGTACTTC.